A selection of T cell receptor beta chains follows, all from one sample in a study of T-cell reconstitution after alpha-beta-depleted transplantation in children. TCRdb fed the PCR reads into MiXCR, producing one record per CDR3 protein. This sample has 540,000 or so distinct CDR3 sequences, with 20% to 25% found just once. Sequenced material: PBMCs, mostly from graft donor cells, taken 360 days after TCRalphabeta/CD19-depleted stem cell transplant. The receptors here all came from a boy younger than two who had a stem cell transplant for acute myeloid leukemia, so the T cells may come from the graft donor. The CDR3 runs from the conserved cysteine through the conserved F or W. Each record gives: V gene, clone size, J gene, D gene, CDR3 DNA, CDR3 protein. D genes are given only for firm matches. Some rows have no size entry. The others give once, few or many, or a class for an expanded clone.

TRBV7-9	-	TRBJ1-5	-	TGTGCCAGCAGCTTTGGACTGGACAATCAGCCCCAGCATTTT	CASSFGLDNQPQHF
TRBV6-5	many	TRBJ1-1	-	TGTGCCAGCAGTTACGTACGGGGGCTGAACACTGAAGCTTTCTTT	CASSYVRGLNTEAFF
TRBV4-1	-	TRBJ1-1	-	TGCGCCAGCAGCCAAGATGCCGCTCTCGGTGGGTGGGGGAACACTGAAGCTTTCTTT	CASSQDAALGGWGNTEAFF
TRBV27	few	TRBJ2-1	-	TGTGCCAGCAGTTTATTCCGTGGTGGGGGTGAGCAGTTCTTC	CASSLFRGGGEQFF
TRBV12-5	-	TRBJ1-1	-	TGTGCCACCACCCAGACGGGTACTGAAGCTTTCTTT	CATTQTGTEAFF
TRBV15	few	TRBJ2-1	TRBD1	TGTGCCACCAGCAGAGATAGAGGGACAGGGCCTTACAATGAGCAGTTCTTC	CATSRDRGTGPYNEQFF
TRBV20-1	many	TRBJ2-5	-	TGCAGTGCTATCAAACCCTTTCAAGAGACCCAGTACTTC	CSAIKPFQETQYF
TRBV24-1	many	TRBJ2-5	TRBD1	TGTGCCACCCGGGACAGGGTCGAGACCCAGTACTTC	CATRDRVETQYF
TRBV11-2	many	TRBJ2-1	TRBD2	TGTGCCAGCGACCCCAGCGGGGGAGCCAATGAGCAGTTCTTC	CASDPSGGANEQFF
TRBV12-3/TRBV12-4	many	TRBJ2-2	TRBD1	TGTGCCAGCCGGACAGGGAACACCGGGGAGCTGTTTTTT	CASRTGNTGELFF
TRBV18	-	TRBJ1-1	-	TGTGCCAGCTCAAACCTCCCAGGGGACACTGAAGCTTTCTTT	CASSNLPGDTEAFF
TRBV20-1	few	TRBJ1-1	TRBD1	TGCAGTGCCCCTACAGGGGGTGCGGGGAACACTGAAGCTTTCTTT	CSAPTGGAGNTEAFF
TRBV24-1	-	TRBJ2-1	-	TGTGCCACCAGTGGAGTAGCCTCAAGCACTGAGCAGTTCTTC	CATSGVASSTEQFF
TRBV6-5	many	TRBJ1-2	TRBD1	TGTGCCAGCAGTTATTCTCTAGCGGGACAGAGATACACTAACTATGGCTACACCTTC	CASSYSLAGQRYTNYGYTF
TRBV20-1	few	TRBJ1-5	-	TGCAGTGTACAGCATAGCAATCAGCCCCAGCATTTT	CSVQHSNQPQHF
TRBV24-1	few	TRBJ2-3	TRBD2	TGTGCCACCAGTGAACTTAGCGGGGGGGCCTTCGGAAGCACAGATACGCAGTATTTT	CATSELSGGAFGSTDTQYF
TRBV20-1	-	TRBJ1-5	TRBD1	TGCAGTGCTGGACGACAGGGGGTTGGCAATCAGCCCCAGCATTTT	CSAGRQGVGNQPQHF
TRBV10-3	-	TRBJ2-7	-	TGTGCCATCAGTGAGTCGGTTCAGGTCTACGAGCAGTACTTC	CAISESVQVYEQYF
TRBV12-3/TRBV12-4	many	TRBJ2-2	-	TGTGCCAGCAGCCATGGGACCCCCGGGGAGCTGTTTTTT	CASSHGTPGELFF
TRBV7-2	many	TRBJ2-7	-	TGTGCCAGCAGCTTAGTACTTTCGACCCAGGGGGAGGGGGAGTTC	CASSLVLSTQGEGEF
TRBV5-1	many	TRBJ2-3	-	TGCGCCAGCAGCTTGGGGGTAGCGAGCACAGATACGCAGTATTTT	CASSLGVASTDTQYF
TRBV11-2	-	TRBJ2-5	-	TGTGCCAGCAGCTTAGCTTGGGACGGAGGGACCCAGTACTTC	CASSLAWDGGTQYF
TRBV28	-	TRBJ1-5	-	TGTGCCAGCAGTCCCCTGGAGGGGGGCGGAAATCAGCCCCAGCATTTT	CASSPLEGGGNQPQHF
TRBV29-1	many	TRBJ1-1	TRBD1	TGCAGCGTTGTTAAACAGGGGGCAGGAACTGAAGCTTTCTTT	CSVVKQGAGTEAFF
TRBV12-3/TRBV12-4	many	TRBJ2-3	TRBD2	TGTGCCAGCAGTCCAACCTCTAGCGGGGGGTCCCGACTACATACGCAGTATTTT	CASSPTSSGGSRLHTQYF
TRBV20-1	-	TRBJ2-3	TRBD1	TGCAGTCTGGACAGGAGATCCACAGATACGCAGTATTTT	CSLDRRSTDTQYF
TRBV12-3/TRBV12-4	many	TRBJ2-5	TRBD2	TGTGCCAGCACAAACTTAGCGGGGGTGCTCCAAGAGACCCAGTACTTC	CASTNLAGVLQETQYF
TRBV27	few	TRBJ1-1	-	TGTGCCAGCAGTTCCCGGGTAGGCGGGAGGGTAGCTTTCTTT	CASSSRVGGRVAFF
TRBV29-1	many	TRBJ2-3	-	TGCAGCGTTGAACTATCGCCATTAGGCACAGATACGCAGTATTTT	CSVELSPLGTDTQYF
TRBV29-1	many	TRBJ2-7	-	TGCAGCGTTGAAGACGCCGGATACGAGCAGTACTTC	CSVEDAGYEQYF
TRBV5-1	-	TRBJ1-1	-	TGCGCCAGCAGCTTGGTGCCCCAGGCGAACACTGAAGCTTTCTTT	CASSLVPQANTEAFF
TRBV9	-	TRBJ2-1	TRBD2	TGTGCCAGCACCAGTCTAGCGGGGGGGCGGGAGCAGTTCTTC	CASTSLAGGREQFF
TRBV15	-	TRBJ2-1	-	TGTGCCACCAGCAGAGACTCAGGCAACTATTTCTACAATGAGCAGTTCTTC	CATSRDSGNYFYNEQFF
TRBV10-3	many	TRBJ2-3	-	TGTGCCATCAGCTCTGACAGCCTTAGCACAGATACGCAGTATTTT	CAISSDSLSTDTQYF